This T cell receptor (beta chain) was captured in a study of siplizumab effects on memory and regulatory T cells. Findings of the study overall: Roughly 75-95% of proliferating CD4+ or CD8+ clones defied assignment to a naive or memory phenotype. Proliferating Tregs from siplizumab cultures lacked functional confirmation of suppression. Memory cells seemed less diverse than naive T cells, which also seemed major contributors to the alloresponse. Siplizumab significantly brought down the alloreactive sequences that trace back to unstimulated CD4+ memory cells.

V was trimmed by 5 bases and J by 3 bases, leaving 11 bases between them. The CDR3 is 14 residues long. Germline-derived CDR1 and CDR2 are LNHDA and SQIVND (reference sequence). Only in-frame clones appear in the TCRdb table, and some are missing; sequencing was by immunoSEQ multiplex PCR. Seen here are 80,000 to 130,000 clones, about 95% observed once, and the top ten hold about 0.6%. As regards this clone: Antigen: not known.

The chain links TRBV19 to TRBJ1-5, with unresolved D. The TCR was taken from a human donor in good health. The sequencing sample was made of Tregs sorted from blood. CDR3 DNA: TGTGCCAGTAGTTATCGGCGCGTCAATCAGCCCCAGCATTTT. This sequence encodes CASSYRRVNQPQHF.